This TCR beta chain was found in a study of Ad26.COV2.S vaccination and SARS-CoV-2 variants. About the study: Into the muscle, Ad26.COV2.S was dosed once or twice, 56 days apart.

Treatment reported: some 19 received Ad26.COV2.S at low or high dose, single or two shots; roughly five received placebo; per-sample allocation not given. Samples were taken on day 63 after the first vaccine or placebo injection. In the vaccine, an Ad26 vector expressed the SARS-CoV-2 spike of the Wuhan strain. Method: immunoSEQ multiplex PCR; TCRdb's copy keeps in-frame clones and lacks some. The table shows 440,000 or so clones, with less than 95% occurring only once. This TCR was sampled from a person aged 18-60 years who received the Ad26.COV2.S COVID-19 vaccine or a placebo. The sample here was peripheral blood, taken in a trial of Ad26.COV2.S vaccine versus placebo.

The CDR3 DNA follows: TGTGCCAGCAGTTACCCAGGGACAGGGAGGAGGACCGGGGAGCTGTTTTTT. Protein: CASSYPGTGRRTGELFF. The V call is TRBV6-2 or TRBV6-3, the J call TRBJ2-2, with 9 nucleotides matching TRBD1. V gave up 2 bases and J gave up 5 bases; unmatched junction bases: 9. In germline, CDR1 is MNHEY, CDR2 SVGEGT. This CDR3 contains 17 residues.